The 13 T cell receptor beta chains reported below all come from one sample, sequenced in a study of vaccination and CD4 T cells after COVID-19. Their antigens remain unidentified. Treatment specified: roughly ten-day PBMC culture with coronavirus spike peptide pools or control peptides (ViraFEST assay). The assay that was used to sequence DNA from cultured CD4+ T cells was the Oncomine TCR Beta short-read assay. TCRdb reanalysed the PCR reads using MiXCR and keeps one entry per CDR3 protein. The sample records under 20,000 distinct CDR3 sequences, under 45% being singletons. Sequences were derived from CD4+ T cells from blood, cultured in vitro, sampled after SARS-CoV-2 vaccination. These receptors were obtained from a human donor who had recovered from COVID-19.

The sample holds a few counts of this clonotype. The chain uses TRBV7-9 and TRBJ2-7; the D gene is possibly TRBD2 (7 bases). Trimming took off 7 bases at V and 2 bases at J, with 15 bases between the two ends. The CDR3 has 14 amino acids. The germline gives CDR1 SEHNR, CDR2 FQNEAQ (reference sequence). CDR3 sequence: CASNSGEGTYEQYF. DNA for the CDR3: TGTGCCAGCAACTCAGGGGAGGGGACCTACGAGCAGTACTTC.

The V and J genes are TRBV19 and TRBJ2-7, with 10 positions matching TRBD2. Germline trimming cut 5 bases from V and 2 bases from J; bases unmatched to any gene: 3. This CDR3 is 14 amino acids long. Germline CDR1 is LNHDA and CDR2 is SQIVND (reference sequence). In nucleotides, the CDR3 is TGTGCCAGTAGTCAGAGCGGGAGGGCCTACGAGCAGTACTTC. Protein product: CASSQSGRAYEQYF.

The CDR3 DNA sequence: TGTGCCAGCAGAAAGACAGGGGATCAGCCCCAGCATTTT. This encodes CASRKTGDQPQHF. The V call is TRBV28, the J call TRBJ1-5; 8 nucleotides match TRBD1. The CDR3 contains 13 residues. Germline CDR1 MDHEN, CDR2 SYDVKM. With 6 bases clipped from V and 5 bases from J, the junction kept 3 bases outside the gene matches.

The chain carries TRBV2 and TRBJ2-2, with 9 bases that match TRBD1. Germline assignment: CDR1 SNHLY and CDR2 FYNNEI. V was clipped by 7 bases and J by 6 bases; unmatched bases: 9. The length of the CDR3 is 15 residues. DNA of the CDR3: TGTGCCAGCAAGAACCGGGACAGGGTCGCCGGGGAGCTGTTTTTT. It encodes CASKNRDRVAGELFF.

This clonotype was detected only a few times. The chain couples TRBV7-3 to TRBJ2-3; D could derive from TRBD1 or TRBD2 (6 bases each). Germline-derived CDR1 and CDR2 are SGHTA and FQGTGA. CDR3 length: 16 residues. The ends were cut back, 5 bases at V and 0 bases at J, with 15 bases in the middle. The CDR3 coding sequence is TGTGCCAGCAGCCCCCAGGGCGGGACAAGCACAGATACGCAGTATTTT. Amino acids: CASSPQGGTSTDTQYF.

The chain uses TRBV6-1 and TRBJ2-7; 9 positions match TRBD2. V shed 6 bases and J 0 bases; nucleotides not matched to a gene: 3. This CDR3 has 14 residues. The germline gives CDR1 MNHNS, CDR2 SASEGT. DNA of the CDR3: TGTGCCAGCAGAAAGGGACTAGCCTCCTACGAGCAGTACTTC. Its translation is CASRKGLASYEQYF.

V usage is TRBV27 and J usage is TRBJ2-5; tentative D call: TRBD1 (5 bases). The V end lost 3 bases, the J end lost 3 bases, and 8 bases lay between the germline ends. This CDR3 is built from 13 residues. The germline V gene has CDR1 MNHEY and CDR2 SMNVEV (reference sequence). CDR3 residues: CASSFRGKETQYF. DNA for the CDR3: TGTGCCAGCAGTTTTAGGGGCAAAGAGACCCAGTACTTC.

The table lists this clonotype with a few counts. This rearrangement joins TRBV4-2 to TRBJ1-5; unclear D gene. Germline V gives CDR1 LGHNA, CDR2 YNFKEQ. The V end lost 4 bases, the J end lost 4 bases, and 8 bases lay between the germline ends. The CDR3 is made up of 13 amino acids. CDR3 nucleotides: TGTGCCAGCAGCCTTCAGAAAAATCAGCCCCAGCATTTT. Its translation is CASSLQKNQPQHF.

This clonotype was seen only a few times. The genes are TRBV7-2 and TRBJ2-7; TRBD2 might be the D (6 bases). The ends were cut back, 3 bases at V and 0 bases at J, with 12 bases in the middle. The CDR3 extends over 15 amino acids. Germline values: CDR1 SGHTA, CDR2 FQGNSA. This CDR3 reads CASSFGRGNSYEQYF. For the CDR3, the DNA is TGTGCCAGCAGCTTTGGGCGGGGAAACTCCTACGAGCAGTACTTC.

This clonotype was observed once. Its ends do not fully match the called genes, so a read error is possible. The CDR3 DNA reads as TGTGCCAGCAGTGAGGGGCGGGAGGTGACGGATATGCAGTATTTT. Its protein is CASSEGREVTDMQYF. V is TRBV6-4 and J is TRBJ2-3, with 8 bases aligning to TRBD2. CDR3 length: 15 residues. The V gene's germline CDR1 is MRHNA and CDR2 SNTAGT.

In DNA form, the CDR3 reads TGTGCCAGCAGTTTCGGACCTTTTGGGGAGCTGTTTTTT. It encodes CASSFGPFGELFF. V is TRBV27 and J is TRBJ2-2; no clear D gene. From germline, CDR1 is MNHEY and CDR2 SMNVEV (reference sequence). CDR3 length equals 13 residues. V was clipped by 3 bases and J by 8 bases, with 10 bases between them.

This clonotype has only a few counts. This chain links TRBV20-1 with TRBJ2-7; D is unclear. Germline CDR1 is DFQATT and CDR2 is SNEGSKA (reference sequence). The CDR3 extends over 17 amino acids. V lost 2 bases and J 5 bases, leaving 25 bases between the germline ends. The CDR3 bases are TGCAGTGCTAGAATCCGAGACGCCGCCTTAGGAGAAAACGAGCAGTACTTC. As protein: CSARIRDAALGENEQYF.

The gene calls are TRBV21-1 and TRBJ2-2. TRBV21-1 is a recognized pseudogene. The CDR3 is made up of 14 amino acids. The CDR3 nucleotides read TGTGCCAGCAGCAAAGGACAGAACACCGGGGAGCTGTTTTTT. It is translated as CASSKGQNTGELFF.